Listed below are T cell receptor beta chains from one sample, sequenced in a study of glioma-infiltrating T cells. In TCRdb, the multiplex PCR reads were re-called with MiXCR into one record per CDR3 protein. The data hold 100,000 to 150,000 distinct CDR3 sequences, with approximately 26% observed a single time. Specimen: glioma tissue, nonneoplastic brain tissue, or PBMCs (not recorded which). Receptors originate from a human donor with low-grade glioma or glioblastoma, undergoing nonglioma brain surgery, or in good health (not recorded which). The CDR3 runs from the conserved cysteine through the conserved F or W. The order of the fields is CDR3 length, V gene, J gene, D gene, clone size, CDR3 protein, CDR3 DNA. A D gene is named only where the DNA matches it firmly. Size values are once, few and many counts, or a class for expanded clones, and some rows have none.

length: 14; V: TRBV2; J: TRBJ1-5; D: .; size: few; CDR3: CASSTTGIYQPQHF; DNA: TGTGCCAGCAGCACCACAGGGATCTATCAGCCCCAGCATTTT
length: 12; V: TRBV4-1; J: TRBJ1-1; D: .; size: .; CDR3: CASSQGWEAAFF; DNA: TGCGCCAGCAGCCAAGGGTGGGAGGCGGCTTTCTTT
length: 14; V: TRBV4-1; J: TRBJ2-1; D: TRBD2; size: .; CDR3: CASSQDSGEIRRFF; DNA: TGCGCCAGCAGCCAAGATAGCGGGGAGATTAGGCGGTTCTTC
length: 11; V: TRBV11-2; J: TRBJ1-1; D: .; size: once; CDR3: CASSLPAEAFF; DNA: TGTGCCAGCAGCTTACCGGCTGAAGCTTTCTTT
length: 15; V: TRBV14; J: TRBJ2-1; D: .; size: few; CDR3: CASSQDRPRANEQFF; DNA: TGTGCCAGCAGCCAAGATCGCCCCAGGGCGAATGAGCAGTTCTTC
length: 16; V: TRBV2; J: TRBJ2-1; D: TRBD2; size: many; CDR3: CASRVASGGPLKEQFF; DNA: TGTGCCAGCAGGGTCGCGAGCGGGGGGCCTCTGAAGGAGCAGTTCTTC
length: 14; V: TRBV20-1; J: TRBJ2-4; D: TRBD2; size: few; CDR3: CSAKWGEGKNIQYF; DNA: TGCAGTGCCAAATGGGGGGAGGGCAAAAACATTCAGTACTTC
length: 14; V: TRBV3-1; J: TRBJ2-5; D: TRBD2; size: .; CDR3: CASSLSPGTSNQYF; DNA: TGTGCCAGCAGCCTTAGCCCCGGGACTAGCAACCAGTACTTC
length: 14; V: TRBV5-1; J: TRBJ2-3; D: .; size: few; CDR3: CASSLESYQDTQYF; DNA: TGCGCCAGCAGCTTGGAGTCTTACCAAGATACGCAGTATTTT
length: 11; V: TRBV20-1; J: TRBJ2-1; D: .; size: many; CDR3: CSARGGNEQFF; DNA: TGCAGTGCACGAGGAGGAAATGAGCAGTTCTTC
length: 13; V: TRBV27; J: TRBJ2-1; D: .; size: .; CDR3: CASSLTVNNEQFF; DNA: TGTGCCAGCAGCTTAACGGTTAACAATGAGCAGTTCTTC
length: 16; V: TRBV7-9; J: TRBJ1-2; D: .; size: few; CDR3: CASSSRPGVTSYGYTF; DNA: TGTGCCAGCAGCTCACGACCGGGAGTAACCTCCTATGGCTACACCTTC
length: 16; V: TRBV11-3; J: TRBJ2-3; D: TRBD2; size: few; CDR3: CASSKETSGGTDTQYF; DNA: TGTGCCAGCAGCAAGGAGACTAGCGGGGGCACAGATACGCAGTATTTT
length: 16; V: TRBV4-1; J: TRBJ2-2; D: TRBD1; size: .; CDR3: CASSHSTLQGNGELFF; DNA: TGCGCCAGCAGCCATTCCACCCTACAGGGGAACGGGGAGCTGTTTTTT
length: 15; V: TRBV7-2; J: TRBJ1-1; D: TRBD1; size: many; CDR3: CASSLGQIMNTEAFF; DNA: TGTGCCAGCAGCCTGGGACAGATCATGAACACTGAAGCTTTCTTT
length: 14; V: TRBV3-1; J: TRBJ1-1; D: TRBD1; size: few; CDR3: CASSVQGARTEAFF; DNA: TGTGCCAGCAGCGTACAGGGGGCTCGAACTGAAGCTTTCTTT
length: 19; V: TRBV6-1; J: TRBJ2-3; D: .; size: many; CDR3: CASRTAQVGVPQARGTQYF; DNA: TGTGCCAGCAGGACTGCACAAGTGGGCGTACCCCAAGCACGAGGTACGCAGTATTTT
length: 12; V: TRBV7-9; J: TRBJ2-2; D: .; size: many; CDR3: CASSLGSGELFF; DNA: TGTGCCAGCAGCTTAGGGAGCGGGGAGCTGTTTTTT
length: 14; V: TRBV24-1; J: TRBJ2-1; D: TRBD1; size: few; CDR3: CATRGQGFGNEQFF; DNA: TGTGCCACCAGAGGACAGGGGTTTGGCAATGAGCAGTTCTTC
length: 12; V: TRBV6-4; J: TRBJ2-3; D: .; size: .; CDR3: CASSDSWRTQYF; DNA: TGTGCCAGCAGTGACTCCTGGCGGACGCAGTATTTT
length: 16; V: TRBV20-1; J: TRBJ2-5; D: TRBD2; size: .; CDR3: CSATSGGASLTETQYF; DNA: TGCAGTGCTACTAGCGGGGGGGCCTCGTTGACGGAGACCCAGTACTTC
length: 14; V: TRBV20-1; J: TRBJ2-3; D: .; size: .; CDR3: CSVTWGGREDTQYF; DNA: TGCAGCGTAACCTGGGGGGGCCGGGAAGATACGCAGTATTTT
length: 13; V: TRBV3-1; J: TRBJ2-3; D: .; size: .; CDR3: CASSSVGGDTQYF; DNA: TGTGCCAGCAGCTCCGTAGGGGGGGATACGCAGTATTTT
length: 14; V: TRBV27; J: TRBJ2-3; D: TRBD1; size: .; CDR3: CASAGTGPYDTQYF; DNA: TGTGCCAGTGCCGGGACAGGGCCTTACGATACGCAGTATTTT
length: 19; V: TRBV11-2; J: TRBJ2-1; D: TRBD2; size: .; CDR3: CASDGTGSGGLSSYNEQFF; DNA: TGTGCCAGCGATGGAACGGGCAGCGGGGGCCTTAGCTCCTACAATGAGCAGTTCTTC
length: 16; V: TRBV5-1; J: TRBJ2-3; D: TRBD2; size: .; CDR3: CASSLRAGGPSETQYF; DNA: TGCGCCAGCAGCTTAAGGGCGGGGGGGCCGTCGGAGACGCAGTATTTT
length: 15; V: TRBV6-1; J: TRBJ1-1; D: .; size: few; CDR3: CASKEEVTMNTEAFF; DNA: TGTGCCAGTAAAGAAGAGGTCACAATGAACACTGAAGCTTTCTTT
length: 13; V: TRBV7-9; J: TRBJ2-4; D: .; size: .; CDR3: CASSQSTRNIQYF; DNA: TGTGCCAGCAGCCAGAGTACGAGAAACATTCAGTACTTC
length: 15; V: TRBV12-3/TRBV12-4; J: TRBJ2-5; D: .; size: .; CDR3: CASSQTGSSRGTQYF; DNA: TGTGCCAGCAGCCAAACAGGGTCTTCGAGGGGGACCCAGTACTTC
length: 17; V: TRBV4-1; J: TRBJ2-3; D: .; size: few; CDR3: CASSQVGPPTSTDTQYF; DNA: TGCGCCAGCAGCCAAGTCGGGCCTCCGACTAGCACAGATACGCAGTATTTT
length: 14; V: TRBV28; J: TRBJ1-2; D: .; size: many; CDR3: CASSLGAANYGYTF; DNA: TGTGCCAGCAGTTTAGGGGCGGCCAACTATGGCTACACCTTC
length: 12; V: TRBV18; J: TRBJ2-5; D: .; size: .; CDR3: CASNYDRETQYF; DNA: TGTGCCAGCAATTACGATCGGGAGACCCAGTACTTC